The clone carrying this T cell receptor (beta chain) was observed once. The sample is drawn from a study of blood T cell repertoires in COVID-19. Data came from immunoSEQ multiplex PCR; TCRdb stores just in-frame clones and leaves some out. The sample has 130,000 to 150,000 clones; about 87% are singletons. The CDR3 sequence is 14 residues long. In germline, CDR1 is MNHEY, CDR2 SMNVEV (reference sequence). The ends were cut back, 10 bases at V and 8 bases at J, with 20 bases in the middle. The rearrangement uses TRBV27 and TRBJ1-4; weak D call: TRBD1 (5 bases). The TCR sequence derives from a woman aged 40 to 50 with acute or convalescent COVID-19. The sequencing sample was made of peripheral blood. CDR3 protein: CATPPGGEGEKLFF. The DNA of the CDR3 is TGTGCCACCCCGCCCGGAGGGGAGGGCGAAAAACTGTTTTTT.